These 6 T cell receptor beta chains share one sample of origin, sequenced in a study of blood T cell repertoires in COVID-19. Repertoires were generated with immunoSEQ multiplex PCR, while TCRdb's copy carries only in-frame clones and drops some. The table records roughly 210,000 clones, about 87% of them present only once. The sequencing sample was made of peripheral blood. All receptors derive from a man between 65 and 79 years old with acute or convalescent COVID-19.

The chain employs TRBV7-8 and TRBJ1-5; 10 positions match TRBD1. Losses at the gene ends were 3 bases for V and 5 bases for J; bases not matched to a gene: 10. CDR3 length: 17 residues. Per the germline V gene, CDR1 is SGHVS and CDR2 is FQNEAQ. CDR3 DNA sequence: TGTGCCAGCAGCTTCGTCTGGACAGGGGGGAACGATCAGCCCCAGCATTTT. It encodes CASSFVWTGGNDQPQHF.

This clone was seen only once. The J gene is TRBJ2-2, the V gene TRBV27; the match to TRBD2 covers 7 bases. Germline V lookup: CDR1 MNHEY, CDR2 SMNVEV (reference sequence). With 5 bases clipped from V and 3 bases from J, the junction kept 12 bases outside the gene matches. The CDR3 has 17 residues. CDR3 residues: CASSPRVGGRYTGELFF. CDR3 DNA sequence: TGTGCCAGCAGTCCTAGGGTGGGAGGGAGGTACACCGGGGAGCTGTTTTTT.

CDR3 coding DNA: TGTGCCAGCAGCGTGACAGGGGGCTACGAGCAGTACTTC. It is translated as CASSVTGGYEQYF. V and J are TRBV9 and TRBJ2-7; TRBD1 matches at 9 bases. Germline V gives CDR1 SGDLS, CDR2 YYNGEE. The CDR3 totals 13 residues. V was clipped by 2 bases and J by 3 bases; unmatched bases: 0.

The genes are TRBV2 and TRBJ2-7, with 10 bases matching TRBD1. This CDR3 spans 13 amino acids. Germline V gene data show CDR1 as SNHLY and CDR2 as FYNNEI. V dropped 7 bases and J dropped 3; count of bases not matched to a gene: 3. This chain's CDR3 is CASKGQGLYEQYF. Here the CDR3 DNA reads TGTGCCAGCAAGGGACAGGGGCTCTACGAGCAGTACTTC. The complete variable domain, with remaining parts taken from reference TRBV2 and TRBJ2-7, reads EPEVTQTPSHQVTQMGQEVILRCVPISNHLYFYWYRQILGQKVEFLVSFYNNEISEKSEIFDDQFSVERPDGSNFTLKIRSTKLEDSAMYFCASKGQGLYEQYFGPGTRLTVT.

This clone was seen only a few times. This chain connects TRBV27 to TRBJ2-5; TRBD2 is a possible D gene (6 bases). Germline V gives CDR1 MNHEY, CDR2 SMNVEV (reference sequence). V was trimmed by 2 bases and J by 6 bases, leaving 13 bases between them. The CDR3 length is 14 residues. The CDR3 DNA reads TGTGCCAGCAGTTTAAGCGGGCGAGCACAGACCCAGTACTTC. Protein: CASSLSGRAQTQYF.

The chain is built from TRBV18 and TRBJ2-7; tentatively, D is TRBD2 (6 bases). CDR1 is KGHSH and CDR2 is LQKENI in the germline V gene. Trimming shortened V by 3 bases and J by 6 bases, and 12 bases separated the two germline ends. The CDR3 runs to 13 residues. CDR3 sequence (DNA): TGTGCCAGCTCACCTCGGGGGTCGGGCGAGCAGTACTTC. Encoded protein: CASSPRGSGEQYF.